The table lists the clone carrying this TCR beta chain with a count of one. Antigen: not known. This CDR3 comprises 17 residues. J was trimmed by 6 bases and V by 5 bases; bases with no gene match: 11. Looked up from germline, CDR1 is LNHDA and CDR2 is SQIVND (reference sequence). These data belong to a study of T cells in localized non-small cell lung cancer. Study observations and caveats: Greater T cell density in blood accompanied longer overall survival. Adjacent uninvolved lung tissue had the highest T cell clonality, exceeding tumor.

Profiling relied on immunoSEQ multiplex PCR, and the TCRdb table lists in-frame clones only, not all of them. The data show approximately 52,000 clones, 80% to 90% seen once. Specimen: peripheral blood, collected before any cancer treatment. This clonotype was obtained from a male donor at least 60 years old with stage III squamous cell lung carcinoma. This chain uses TRBV19 with TRBJ2-1, with 12 bases lining up with TRBD1. DNA for the CDR3: TGTGCCAGTAGTCTGAGCTCGGGACAGGGGGCAGTCAATGAGCAGTTCTTC. It translates to CASSLSSGQGAVNEQFF.